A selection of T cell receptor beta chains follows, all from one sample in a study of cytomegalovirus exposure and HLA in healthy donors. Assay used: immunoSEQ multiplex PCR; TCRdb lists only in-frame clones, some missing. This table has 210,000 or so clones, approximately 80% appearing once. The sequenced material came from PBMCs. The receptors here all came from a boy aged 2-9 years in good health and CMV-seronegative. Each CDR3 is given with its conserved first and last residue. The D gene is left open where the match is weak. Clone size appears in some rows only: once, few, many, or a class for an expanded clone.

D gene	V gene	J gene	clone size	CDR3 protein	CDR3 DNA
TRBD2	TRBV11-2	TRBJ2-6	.	CASAGGTSGANVLTF	TGTGCCAGCGCGGGGGGTACCTCTGGGGCCAACGTCCTGACTTTC
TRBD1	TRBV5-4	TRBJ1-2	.	CASRDRASYGYTF	TGTGCCAGCAGAGACAGGGCAAGCTATGGCTACACCTTC
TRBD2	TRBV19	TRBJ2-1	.	CASTLSSGTYNEQFF	TGTGCCAGTACCCTTTCTAGCGGGACCTACAATGAGCAGTTCTTC
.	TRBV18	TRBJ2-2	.	CASSPSRQENTGELFF	TGTGCCAGCTCACCCTCAAGACAGGAGAACACCGGGGAGCTGTTTTTT
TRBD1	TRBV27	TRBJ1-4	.	CASSLGQGDRNEKLFF	TGTGCCAGCAGTCTCGGACAGGGTGACCGTAATGAAAAACTGTTTTTT
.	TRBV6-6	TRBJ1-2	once	CASSYPWRGSSGYTF	TGTGCCAGCAGTTACCCCTGGCGGGGATCGAGTGGCTACACCTTC
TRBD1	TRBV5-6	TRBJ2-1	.	CASSLGTGPHNEQFF	TGTGCCAGCAGCTTGGGGACAGGGCCCCACAATGAGCAGTTCTTC
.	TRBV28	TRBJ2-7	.	CASSSPSTYEQYF	TGTGCCAGCAGTTCCCCATCCACCTACGAGCAGTACTTC
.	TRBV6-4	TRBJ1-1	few	CASRRELNTEAFF	TGTGCCAGCAGGCGGGAGTTGAACACTGAAGCTTTCTTT
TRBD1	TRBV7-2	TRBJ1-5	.	CASSRDRGSNQPQHF	TGTGCCAGCAGCCGCGACAGGGGGAGCAATCAGCCCCAGCATTTT
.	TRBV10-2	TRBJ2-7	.	CASSEGDLGIYEQYF	TGCGCCAGCAGTGAGGGAGACCTAGGCATCTACGAGCAGTACTTC
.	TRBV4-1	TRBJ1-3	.	CASSLPSRAGRSGNTIYF	TGCGCCAGCAGCCTACCCAGCAGGGCAGGGAGGTCTGGAAACACCATATATTTT
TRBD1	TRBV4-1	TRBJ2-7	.	CASSQELQTRDRRSYEQYF	TGCGCCAGCAGCCAAGAGCTCCAGACCAGGGACAGGAGATCCTACGAGCAGTACTTC